The source of this TCR beta chain is a study of neurological immune-mediated disorders. Many counts were recorded for this clonotype. TCRdb ran MiXCR on the 5' RACE reads and lists one entry per CDR3 protein. The sample lists some 37,000 distinct CDR3 sequences; 10% were seen once. Trimming stripped 3 bases from V and 4 bases from J, with 11 bases between. CDR3 length: 14 amino acids. Germline V CDR1 and CDR2: KGHDR, SFDVKD. V and J are TRBV24-1 and TRBJ1-1; D uncertain. Sequenced: PBMCs. The sequence derives from a woman in her thirties with HTLV-1-associated myelopathy (HAM/TSP). CDR3 sequence reads: CATSDIGGRTEAFF. In DNA, the CDR3 is TGTGCCACCAGTGATATCGGTGGTCGCACTGAAGCTTTCTTT.